Listed here is a single T cell receptor (beta chain). Its specificity is unknown. Clones were read by immunoSEQ multiplex PCR, and TCRdb kept only the in-frame ones, dropping some. This table holds about 85,000 clones, roughly 85% found once. The data derive from a study of OX40 agonist ivuxolimab in advanced cancers. Study context: The study reported partial responses in three patients: one hepatocellular carcinoma, two cutaneous melanoma.

Study-level results: Expanded clones were, on average, more numerous among CD8+ T cells than CD4+. CD4+ and CD8+ T cells in blood underwent clonal expansion by week 6 at 0.1 to 3.0 mg/kg.

The germline V gene has CDR1 LNHDA and CDR2 SQIVND (reference sequence). The length of the CDR3 is 11 residues. V was clipped by 5 bases and J by 7 bases, with 8 bases between them. The sample here was CD4+ or CD8+ T cells sorted from blood, taken in a trial of the OX40 agonist ivuxolimab. The receptor was isolated from an adult with an advanced solid tumor such as melanoma, head and neck, liver or kidney cancer. This chain connects TRBV19 to TRBJ1-2, with unresolved D. CDR3: CASSYEIGYTF. CDR3 bases: TGTGCCAGTAGTTACGAAATTGGCTACACCTTC.